The 10 T cell receptor beta chains below were found in one sample sequenced in a study of T cells after yellow fever vaccination. Each CDR3 protein gets one entry after TCRdb re-called the 5' RACE reads with MiXCR. This sample carries more than 300,000 distinct CDR3 sequences, about 4.5% of them seen once, and the ten largest clones take 15% to 20%. The sequencing used PBMCs, collected 15 days after the yellow fever booster vaccination. Receptor source: a man younger than 35 who received the YFV17D yellow fever vaccine.

This clonotype was counted ten times or more. The rearrangement links TRBV6-2 or TRBV6-3 to TRBJ2-1; 7 bases match TRBD2. Losses at the gene ends were 6 bases for V and 5 bases for J; bases not matched to a gene: 4. From germline, CDR1 is MNHEY and CDR2 SVGEGT. The CDR3 sequence is 13 residues long. The CDR3 DNA reads TGTGCCAGCAGCCCGGGACTACACAATGAGCAGTTCTTC. It translates to CASSPGLHNEQFF.

The V and J genes are TRBV5-4 and TRBJ2-1, with D unclear. The CDR3 spans 15 residues. The germline V gene has CDR1 SGHNT and CDR2 YYREEE (reference sequence). The V gene lost 4 bases and the J gene lost 0 bases, with 11 bases spanning the gap. This CDR3 reads CASSASSSSYNEQFF. Here the CDR3 DNA reads TGTGCCAGCAGCGCAAGTTCTAGCTCCTACAATGAGCAGTTCTTC.

The J gene is TRBJ2-1, the V gene TRBV6-2 or TRBV6-3, with 11 bases identical to TRBD2. CDR1 is MNHEY, CDR2 SVGEGT, per germline. Trimming at V came to 8 bases and at J to 7 bases, leaving 13 bases not matched to a gene. The CDR3 runs 16 residues. The CDR3 sequence: CASLGGILAGDNEQFF. The CDR3 nucleotides are TGTGCCAGCCTCGGGGGGATACTAGCGGGGGATAATGAGCAGTTCTTC.

The chain has TRBV7-9 and TRBJ2-1; D may be TRBD1 or TRBD2 (5 bases each). Trimming pared 2 bases from V and 8 bases from J, leaving 28 bases between. The CDR3 extends over 19 amino acids. CDR1 and CDR2 from the germline V gene are SEHNR and FQNEAQ (reference sequence). This chain's CDR3 is CASSLLARGRLLGIHEQFF. The DNA of the CDR3 is TGTGCCAGCAGCTTATTGGCCCGGGGACGTCTTTTAGGTATTCATGAGCAGTTCTTC.

In this sample, this clonotype turned up many times. The chain uses TRBV9 and TRBJ1-6; TRBD1 agrees at 8 bases. V trimming: 4 bases; J trimming: 7 bases; junction bases outside the gene matches: 7. The CDR3 consists of 15 residues. The germline CDR1 and CDR2 sequences are SGDLS and YYNGEE. CDR3 nucleotides: TGTGCCAGCAGCCCACGGGACAGGTTAAATTCACCCCTCCACTTT. This sequence encodes CASSPRDRLNSPLHF.

This clonotype has a handful of counts. The chain uses TRBV18 and TRBJ2-5, with D maybe TRBD2 (5 bases). In germline, CDR1 is KGHSH, CDR2 LQKENI. The V end lost 3 bases, the J end lost 0 bases, and 8 bases lay between the germline ends. The CDR3 sequence is 14 residues long. The CDR3 nucleotides read TGTGCCAGCTCACCGAGGGCAGACCAAGAGACCCAGTACTTC. Its translation is CASSPRADQETQYF.

This sequence joins TRBV7-9 and TRBJ1-1; weak D call: TRBD1 (5 bases). Trimming took 11 bases from V and 2 from J, leaving 15 bases between them. From germline, CDR1 is SEHNR and CDR2 FQNEAQ (reference sequence). The CDR3 runs 13 residues. The chain's CDR3 is CAGTRGSNTEAFF. For the CDR3, the DNA is TGTGCCGGAACCCGGGGCAGCAACACTGAAGCTTTCTTT.

This clonotype was picked up many times. The rearrangement links TRBV10-3 to TRBJ2-2, with TRBD2 identical over 7 bases. The CDR3 runs to 12 residues. Germline assignment: CDR1 ENHRY and CDR2 SYGVKD. With 11 bases clipped from V and 7 bases from J, the junction kept 7 bases outside the gene matches. This chain's CDR3 is CAVSRGDGELFF. CDR3 DNA sequence: TGTGCCGTTAGCCGGGGGGACGGGGAGCTGTTTTTT.

The chain employs TRBV4-2 and TRBJ1-5, with D possibly being TRBD1 (5 bases). The CDR3 is 17 amino acids. V lost 3 bases and J 2 bases, leaving 17 bases between the germline ends. CDR1 is LGHNA and CDR2 is YNFKEQ in the germline V gene. This CDR3 reads CASSHPMGGRGNQPQHF. In DNA, the CDR3 is TGTGCCAGCAGCCACCCCATGGGGGGACGGGGCAATCAGCCCCAGCATTTT.

V usage is TRBV30 and J usage is TRBJ2-3; a possible D gene is TRBD2 (6 bases). V was cut by 3 bases and J by 4 bases, with 8 bases left in between. CDR1 and CDR2 (germline): GTSNPN, SVGIG (reference sequence). CDR3 length equals 12 residues. CDR3 in amino acids: CAWREGSDTQYF. The CDR3 nucleotides are TGTGCCTGGAGGGAGGGGTCAGATACGCAGTATTTT.